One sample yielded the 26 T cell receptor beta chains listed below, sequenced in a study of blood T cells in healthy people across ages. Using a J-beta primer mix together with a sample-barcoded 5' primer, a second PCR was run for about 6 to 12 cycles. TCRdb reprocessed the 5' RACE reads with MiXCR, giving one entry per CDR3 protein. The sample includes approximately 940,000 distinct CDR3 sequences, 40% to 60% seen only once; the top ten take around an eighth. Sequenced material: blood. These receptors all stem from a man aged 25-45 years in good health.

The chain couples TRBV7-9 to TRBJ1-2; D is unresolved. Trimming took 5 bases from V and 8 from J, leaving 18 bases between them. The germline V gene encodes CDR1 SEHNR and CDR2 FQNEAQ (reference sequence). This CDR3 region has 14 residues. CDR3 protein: CASSLPVVGRGYTF. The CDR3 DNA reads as TGTGCCAGCAGCCTACCTGTAGTGGGGAGGGGCTACACCTTC.

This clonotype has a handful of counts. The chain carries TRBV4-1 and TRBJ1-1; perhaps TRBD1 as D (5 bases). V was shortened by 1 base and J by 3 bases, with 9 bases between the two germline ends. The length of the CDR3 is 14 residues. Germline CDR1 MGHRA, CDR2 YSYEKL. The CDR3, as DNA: TGCGCCAGCAGCCAAGGGGACGGTGACACTGAAGCTTTCTTT. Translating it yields CASSQGDGDTEAFF.

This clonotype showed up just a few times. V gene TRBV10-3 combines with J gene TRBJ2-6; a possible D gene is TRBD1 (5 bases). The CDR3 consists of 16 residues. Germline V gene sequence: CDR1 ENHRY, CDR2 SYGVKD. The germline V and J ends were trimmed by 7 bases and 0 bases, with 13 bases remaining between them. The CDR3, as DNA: TGTGCCATCATGGACGACAGCTCCTCTGGGGCCAACGTCCTGACTTTC. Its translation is CAIMDDSSSGANVLTF.

The CDR3 loop is CASTRDGTANYEQYF. The CDR3 bases are TGTGCCAGCACCAGAGATGGGACAGCCAACTACGAGCAGTACTTC. The rearrangement links TRBV7-9 to TRBJ2-7; TRBD1 agrees at 7 bases. The CDR3 covers 15 residues. V lost 7 bases, J lost 3 bases, and 12 bases stayed unmatched. Germline V gene lookup returns CDR1 SEHNR and CDR2 FQNEAQ (reference sequence).

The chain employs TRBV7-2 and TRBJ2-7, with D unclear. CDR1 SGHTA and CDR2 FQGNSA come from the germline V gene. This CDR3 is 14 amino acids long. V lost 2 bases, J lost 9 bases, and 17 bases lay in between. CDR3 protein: CASSLNADGFGQYF. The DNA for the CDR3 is TGTGCCAGCAGCTTAAACGCGGACGGGTTCGGGCAGTACTTC.

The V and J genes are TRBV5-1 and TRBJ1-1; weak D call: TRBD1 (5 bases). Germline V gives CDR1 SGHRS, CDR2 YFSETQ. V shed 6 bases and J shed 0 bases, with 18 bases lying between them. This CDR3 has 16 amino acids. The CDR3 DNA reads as TGCGCCAGCAACTCGAAACCTGACAGCATGAACACTGAAGCTTTCTTT. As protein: CASNSKPDSMNTEAFF.

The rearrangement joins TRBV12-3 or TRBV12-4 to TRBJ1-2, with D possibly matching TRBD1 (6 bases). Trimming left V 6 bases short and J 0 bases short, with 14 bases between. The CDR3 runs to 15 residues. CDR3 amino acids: CASSPVGGTNYGYTF. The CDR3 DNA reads TGTGCCAGCAGCCCCGTAGGGGGAACTAACTATGGCTACACCTTC.

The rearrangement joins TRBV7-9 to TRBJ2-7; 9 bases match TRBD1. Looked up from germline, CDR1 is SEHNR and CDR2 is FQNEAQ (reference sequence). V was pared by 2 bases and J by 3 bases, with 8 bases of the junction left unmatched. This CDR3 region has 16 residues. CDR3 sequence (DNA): TGTGCCAGCAGCTTAAGGACCGGACAGGGGTACTACGAGCAGTACTTC. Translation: CASSLRTGQGYYEQYF. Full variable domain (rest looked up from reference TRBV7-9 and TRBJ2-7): DTGVSQNPRHKITKRGQNVTFRCDPISEHNRLYWYRQTLGQGPEFLTYFQNEAQLEKSRLLSDRFSAERPKGSFSTLEIQRTEQGDSAMYLCASSLRTGQGYYEQYFGPGTRLTVT.

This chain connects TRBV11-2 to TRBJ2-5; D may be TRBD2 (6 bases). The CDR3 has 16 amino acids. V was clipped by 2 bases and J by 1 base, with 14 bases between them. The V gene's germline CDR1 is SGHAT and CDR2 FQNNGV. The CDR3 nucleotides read TGTGCCAGCAGCTTAAGGCGGGGTGGGACCCAAGAGACCCAGTACTTC. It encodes CASSLRRGGTQETQYF.

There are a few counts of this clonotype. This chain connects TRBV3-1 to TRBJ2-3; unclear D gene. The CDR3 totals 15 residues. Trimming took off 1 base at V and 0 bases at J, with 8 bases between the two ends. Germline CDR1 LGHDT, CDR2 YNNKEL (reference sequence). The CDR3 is CASSQGERSTDTQYF. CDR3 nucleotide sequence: TGTGCCAGCAGCCAAGGAGAGCGCAGCACAGATACGCAGTATTTT.

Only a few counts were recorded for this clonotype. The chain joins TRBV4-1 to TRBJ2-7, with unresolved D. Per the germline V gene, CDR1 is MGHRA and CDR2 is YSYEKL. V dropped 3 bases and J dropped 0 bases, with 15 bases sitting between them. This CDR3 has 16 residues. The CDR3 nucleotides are TGCGCCAGCAGCCAGGCTTCGTCAGCCTACTCCTACGAGCAGTACTTC. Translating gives CASSQASSAYSYEQYF.

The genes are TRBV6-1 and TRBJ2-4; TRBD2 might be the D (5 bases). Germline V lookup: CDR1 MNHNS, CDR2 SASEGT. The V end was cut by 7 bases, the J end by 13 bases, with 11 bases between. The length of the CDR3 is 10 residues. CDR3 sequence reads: CASIEGRQYF. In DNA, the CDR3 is TGTGCCAGCATTGAGGGAAGGCAGTACTTC.

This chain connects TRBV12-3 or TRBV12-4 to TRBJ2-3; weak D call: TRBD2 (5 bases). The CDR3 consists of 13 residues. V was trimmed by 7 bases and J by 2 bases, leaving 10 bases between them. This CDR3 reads CASKKDYTDTQYF. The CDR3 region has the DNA TGTGCCAGCAAAAAAGACTACACAGATACGCAGTATTTT.

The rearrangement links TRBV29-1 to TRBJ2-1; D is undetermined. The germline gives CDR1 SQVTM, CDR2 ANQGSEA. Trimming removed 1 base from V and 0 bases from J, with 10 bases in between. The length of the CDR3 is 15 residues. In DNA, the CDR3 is TGCAGCGTTGAAGTCTCAACAGTCTCCTACAATGAGCAGTTCTTC. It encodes CSVEVSTVSYNEQFF.

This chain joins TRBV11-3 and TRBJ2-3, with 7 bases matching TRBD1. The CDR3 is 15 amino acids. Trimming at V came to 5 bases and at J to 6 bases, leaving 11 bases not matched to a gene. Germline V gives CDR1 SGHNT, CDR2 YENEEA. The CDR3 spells CASSNQGDPADTQYF. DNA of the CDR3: TGTGCCAGCAGCAATCAGGGGGACCCCGCGGATACGCAGTATTTT.

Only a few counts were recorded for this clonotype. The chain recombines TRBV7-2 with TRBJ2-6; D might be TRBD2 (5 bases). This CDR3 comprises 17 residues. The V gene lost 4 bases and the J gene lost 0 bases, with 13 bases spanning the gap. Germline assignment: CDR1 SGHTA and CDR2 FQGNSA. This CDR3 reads CASSSLARSSGANVLTF. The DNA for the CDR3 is TGTGCCAGCAGCTCCCTAGCCCGGAGCTCTGGGGCCAACGTCCTGACTTTC.

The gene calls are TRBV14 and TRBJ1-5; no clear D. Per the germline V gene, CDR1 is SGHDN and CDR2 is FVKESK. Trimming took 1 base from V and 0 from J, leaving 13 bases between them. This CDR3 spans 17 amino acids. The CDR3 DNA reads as TGTGCCAGCAGCCAAGTATTGATCGGATATAGCAATCAGCCCCAGCATTTT. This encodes CASSQVLIGYSNQPQHF.

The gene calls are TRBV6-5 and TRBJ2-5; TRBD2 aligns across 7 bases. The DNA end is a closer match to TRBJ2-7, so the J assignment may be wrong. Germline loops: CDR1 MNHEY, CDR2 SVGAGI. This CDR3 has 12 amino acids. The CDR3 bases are TGTGCCAGCAGTAGAGCGGGACCCGAGCAGTACTTC. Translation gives CASSRAGPEQYF.

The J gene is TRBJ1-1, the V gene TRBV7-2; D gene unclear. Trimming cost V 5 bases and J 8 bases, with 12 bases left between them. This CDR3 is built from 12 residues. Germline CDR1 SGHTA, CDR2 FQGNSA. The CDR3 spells CASSPRAPEAFF. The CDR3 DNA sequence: TGTGCCAGCAGCCCTCGGGCTCCCGAAGCTTTCTTT.

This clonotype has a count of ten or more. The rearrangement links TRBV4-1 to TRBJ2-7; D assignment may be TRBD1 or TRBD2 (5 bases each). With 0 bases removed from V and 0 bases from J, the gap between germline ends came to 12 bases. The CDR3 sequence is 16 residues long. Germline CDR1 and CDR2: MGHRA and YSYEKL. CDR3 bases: TGCGCCAGCAGCCAAGATCGATGGGGGATCTCCTACGAGCAGTACTTC. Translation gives CASSQDRWGISYEQYF.

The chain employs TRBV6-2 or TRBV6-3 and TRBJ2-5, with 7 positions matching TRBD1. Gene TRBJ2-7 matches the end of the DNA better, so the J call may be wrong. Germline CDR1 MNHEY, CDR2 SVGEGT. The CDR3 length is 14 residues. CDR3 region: CASSNDRVLNEQYF. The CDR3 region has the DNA TGTGCCAGCAGTAACGACAGGGTCTTGAACGAGCAGTACTTC.

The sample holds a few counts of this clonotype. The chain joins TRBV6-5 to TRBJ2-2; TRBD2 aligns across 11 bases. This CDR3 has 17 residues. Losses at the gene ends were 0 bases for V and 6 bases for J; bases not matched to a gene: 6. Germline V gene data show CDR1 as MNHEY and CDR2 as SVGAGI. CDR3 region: CASSYSRGLAASGELFF. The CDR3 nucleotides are TGTGCCAGCAGTTACTCGAGGGGACTAGCGGCATCCGGGGAGCTGTTTTTT.

CDR3 loop: CASSPQINTEAFF. CDR3 coding DNA: TGTGCCAGCTCACCACAAATCAACACTGAAGCTTTCTTT. The V and J genes are TRBV18 and TRBJ1-1; D uncertain. With 1 base removed from V and 2 bases from J, the gap between germline ends came to 5 bases. Germline lookup yields CDR1 KGHSH and CDR2 LQKENI. This CDR3 is 13 amino acids long.

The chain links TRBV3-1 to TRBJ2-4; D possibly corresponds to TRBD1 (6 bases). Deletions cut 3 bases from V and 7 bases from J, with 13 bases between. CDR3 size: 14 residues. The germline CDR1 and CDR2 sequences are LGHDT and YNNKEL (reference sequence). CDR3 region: CASSHDRLVNIQYF. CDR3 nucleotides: TGTGCCAGCAGCCACGACAGGCTCGTCAACATTCAGTACTTC.

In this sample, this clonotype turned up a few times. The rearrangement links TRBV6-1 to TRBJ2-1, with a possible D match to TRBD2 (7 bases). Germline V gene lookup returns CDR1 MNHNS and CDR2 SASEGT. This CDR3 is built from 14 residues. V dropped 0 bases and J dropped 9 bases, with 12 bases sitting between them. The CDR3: CASSEAQGGGEQFF. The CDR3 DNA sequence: TGTGCCAGCAGTGAAGCCCAAGGGGGGGGTGAGCAGTTCTTC.

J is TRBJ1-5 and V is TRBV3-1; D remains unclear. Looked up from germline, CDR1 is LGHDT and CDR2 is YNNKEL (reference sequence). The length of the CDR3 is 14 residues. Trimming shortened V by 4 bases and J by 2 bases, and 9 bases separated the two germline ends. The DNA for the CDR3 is TGTGCCAGCAGCCCTAGTTCCCGCAATCAGCCCCAGCATTTT. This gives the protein CASSPSSRNQPQHF.